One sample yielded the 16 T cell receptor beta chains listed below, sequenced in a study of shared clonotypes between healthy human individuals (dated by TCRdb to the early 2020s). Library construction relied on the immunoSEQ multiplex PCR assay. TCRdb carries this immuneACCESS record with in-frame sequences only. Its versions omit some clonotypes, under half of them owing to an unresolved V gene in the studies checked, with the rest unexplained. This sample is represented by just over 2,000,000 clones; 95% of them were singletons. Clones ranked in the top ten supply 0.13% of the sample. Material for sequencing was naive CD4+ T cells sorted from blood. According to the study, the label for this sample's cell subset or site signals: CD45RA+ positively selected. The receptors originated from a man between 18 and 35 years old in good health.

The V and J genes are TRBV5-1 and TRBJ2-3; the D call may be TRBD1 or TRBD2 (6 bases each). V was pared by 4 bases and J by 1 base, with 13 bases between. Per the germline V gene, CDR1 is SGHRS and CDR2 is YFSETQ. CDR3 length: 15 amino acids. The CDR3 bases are TGCGCCAGCAGCGGCGAGGGGGGAGGCACAGATACGCAGTATTTT. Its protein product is CASSGEGGGTDTQYF.

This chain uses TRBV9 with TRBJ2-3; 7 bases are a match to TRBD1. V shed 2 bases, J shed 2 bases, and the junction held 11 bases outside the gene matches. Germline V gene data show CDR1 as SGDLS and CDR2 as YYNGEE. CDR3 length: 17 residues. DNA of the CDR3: TGTGCCAGCAGCGTCGGGCAGGGGGTCCCGTACACAGATACGCAGTATTTT. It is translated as CASSVGQGVPYTDTQYF.

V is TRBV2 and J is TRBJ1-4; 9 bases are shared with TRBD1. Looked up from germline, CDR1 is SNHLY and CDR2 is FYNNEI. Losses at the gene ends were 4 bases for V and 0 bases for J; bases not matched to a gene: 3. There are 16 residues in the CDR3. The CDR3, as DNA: TGTGCCAGCAGTGGACAGGGGGTCGCAACTAATGAAAAACTGTTTTTT. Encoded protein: CASSGQGVATNEKLFF. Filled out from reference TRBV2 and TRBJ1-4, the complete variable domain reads EPEVTQTPSHQVTQMGQEVILRCVPISNHLYFYWYRQILGQKVEFLVSFYNNEISEKSEIFDDQFSVERPDGSNFTLKIRSTKLEDSAMYFCASSGQGVATNEKLFFGSGTQLSVL.

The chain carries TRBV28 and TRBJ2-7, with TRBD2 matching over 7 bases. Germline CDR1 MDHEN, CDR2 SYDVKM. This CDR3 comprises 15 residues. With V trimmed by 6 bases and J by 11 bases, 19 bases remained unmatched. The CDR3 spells CASSLPDLSTSGEYF. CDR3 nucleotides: TGTGCCAGCAGCTTACCCGACCTCTCTACGAGCGGGGAGTACTTC.

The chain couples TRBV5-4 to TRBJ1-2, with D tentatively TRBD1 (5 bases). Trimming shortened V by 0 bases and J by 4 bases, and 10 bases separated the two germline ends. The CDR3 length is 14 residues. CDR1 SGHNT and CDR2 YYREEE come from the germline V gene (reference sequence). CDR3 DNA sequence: TGTGCCAGCAGCTTGGGACTGAGGGGCTATGGCTACACCTTC. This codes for CASSLGLRGYGYTF.

The CDR3 DNA follows: TGTGCCAGCAGTTACACCCCAAACAATGAGCAGTTCTTC. It encodes CASSYTPNNEQFF. This chain connects TRBV6-5 to TRBJ2-1; no reliable D call. CDR3 length: 13 amino acids. The V and J ends lost 2 bases and 5 bases respectively, with 7 bases between them. CDR1 is MNHEY and CDR2 is SVGAGI in the germline V gene.

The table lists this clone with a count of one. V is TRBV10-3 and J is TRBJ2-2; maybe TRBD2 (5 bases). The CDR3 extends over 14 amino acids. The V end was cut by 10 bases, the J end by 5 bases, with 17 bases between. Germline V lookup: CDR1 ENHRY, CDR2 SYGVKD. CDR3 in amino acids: CATRVPPGTGELFF. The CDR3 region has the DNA TGTGCCACGCGGGTGCCCCCGGGGACCGGGGAGCTGTTTTTT.

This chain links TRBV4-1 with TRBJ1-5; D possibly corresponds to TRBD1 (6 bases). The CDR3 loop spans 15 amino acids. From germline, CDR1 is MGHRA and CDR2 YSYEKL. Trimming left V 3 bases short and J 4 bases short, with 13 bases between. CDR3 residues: CASSQGNTGNQPQHF. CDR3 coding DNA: TGCGCCAGCAGCCAGGGAAATACAGGGAATCAGCCCCAGCATTTT.

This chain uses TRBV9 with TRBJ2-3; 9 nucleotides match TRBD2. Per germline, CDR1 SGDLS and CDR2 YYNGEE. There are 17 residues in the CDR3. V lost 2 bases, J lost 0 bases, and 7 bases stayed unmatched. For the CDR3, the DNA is TGTGCCAGCAGCGTGAGAGCGGGAGGACCGAGCACAGATACGCAGTATTTT. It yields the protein CASSVRAGGPSTDTQYF.

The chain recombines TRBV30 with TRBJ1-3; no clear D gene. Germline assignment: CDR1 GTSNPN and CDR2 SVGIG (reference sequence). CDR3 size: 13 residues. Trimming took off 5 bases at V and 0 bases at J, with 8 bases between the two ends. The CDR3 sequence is CAWSGYSGNTIYF. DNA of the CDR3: TGTGCCTGGTCAGGCTACTCTGGAAACACCATATATTTT. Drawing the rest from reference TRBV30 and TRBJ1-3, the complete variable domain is SQTIHQWPATLVQPVGSPLSLECTVEGTSNPNLYWYRQAAGRGLQLLFYSVGIGQISSEVPQNLSASRPQDRQFILSSKKLLLSDSGFYLCAWSGYSGNTIYFGEGSWLTVV.

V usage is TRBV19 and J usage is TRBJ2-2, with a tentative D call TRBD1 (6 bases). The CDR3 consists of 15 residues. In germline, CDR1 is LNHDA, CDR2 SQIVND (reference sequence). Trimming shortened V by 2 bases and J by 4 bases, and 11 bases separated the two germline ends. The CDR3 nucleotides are TGTGCCAGTAGTATATCGACAGGCCGCACCGGGGAGCTGTTTTTT. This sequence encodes CASSISTGRTGELFF.

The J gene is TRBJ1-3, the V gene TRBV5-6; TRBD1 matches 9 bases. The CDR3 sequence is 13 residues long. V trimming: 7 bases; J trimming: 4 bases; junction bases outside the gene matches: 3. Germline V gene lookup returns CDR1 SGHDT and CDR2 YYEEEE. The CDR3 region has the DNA TGTGCCAGCGGGGGACAGGGCGGAAACACCATATATTTT. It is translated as CASGGQGGNTIYF.

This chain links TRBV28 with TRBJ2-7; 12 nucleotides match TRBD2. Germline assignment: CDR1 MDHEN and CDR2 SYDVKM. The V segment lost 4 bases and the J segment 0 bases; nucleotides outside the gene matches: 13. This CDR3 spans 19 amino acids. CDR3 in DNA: TGTGCCAGCAGTTCTTTCACTAGCGGGGGGTACTTTGTCTCCTACGAGCAGTACTTC. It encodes CASSSFTSGGYFVSYEQYF.

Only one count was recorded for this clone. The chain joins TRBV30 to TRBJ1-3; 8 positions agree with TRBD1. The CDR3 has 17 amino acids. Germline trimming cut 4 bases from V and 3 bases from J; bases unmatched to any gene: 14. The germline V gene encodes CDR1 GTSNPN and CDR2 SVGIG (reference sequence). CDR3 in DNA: TGTGCCTGGATGGTGACAGGGGCCACGTTGGTTGGAAACACCATATATTTT. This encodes CAWMVTGATLVGNTIYF.

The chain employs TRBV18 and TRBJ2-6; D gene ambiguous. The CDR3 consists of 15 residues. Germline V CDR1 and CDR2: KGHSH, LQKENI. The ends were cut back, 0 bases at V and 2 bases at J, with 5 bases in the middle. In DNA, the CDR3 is TGTGCCAGCTCACCACCGAGTACTGGGGCCAACGTCCTGACTTTC. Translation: CASSPPSTGANVLTF.

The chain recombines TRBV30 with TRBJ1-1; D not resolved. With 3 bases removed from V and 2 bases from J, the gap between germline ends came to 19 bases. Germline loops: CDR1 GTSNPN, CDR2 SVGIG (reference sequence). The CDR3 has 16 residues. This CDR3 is CAWRRTRPNANTEAFF. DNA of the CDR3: TGTGCCTGGAGAAGAACTCGACCCAACGCTAACACTGAAGCTTTCTTT.